The clone carrying this T cell receptor beta chain was found a few times. Antigen: not known. This record belongs to a study of blood T cells in healthy people across ages. Study observations and caveats: More naive CD4+ cells and higher diversity marked long-lived donors relative to aged donors.

This CDR3 comprises 12 residues. V shed 8 bases and J shed 5 bases, with 15 bases lying between them. Germline loops: CDR1 SQVTM, CDR2 ANQGSEA. Using a J-beta primer mix together with a sample-barcoded 5' primer, a second PCR was run for roughly 7 to 11 cycles. All cDNA molecules were each tagged by a template-switch adaptor with 12 random nucleotides. TCRdb re-called the 5' RACE reads with MiXCR, one entry per CDR3 protein. There are roughly 1.5 million distinct CDR3 sequences in the sample; about 45% occur only once, and approximately 4% lies in the top ten. The chain uses TRBV29-1 and TRBJ1-2; D possibly corresponds to TRBD1 (5 bases). The sequence came from a woman under 30 in good health. The material sequenced was blood. DNA for the CDR3: TGCAGCTTCCTCGGGGGGGAGTATGGCTACACCTTC. Translated: CSFLGGEYGYTF.